The rows below give T cell receptor beta chains drawn from one sample of a study of blood T cell repertoires in COVID-19. Clones were sequenced by immunoSEQ multiplex PCR, and TCRdb holds only the in-frame ones, with some missing. The sample holds under 200,000 clones, about 85% seen once. What was sequenced was peripheral blood. These receptors were taken from a man in his 60s with active or convalescent COVID-19. The CDR3 runs from the conserved cysteine through the conserved F or W. Each record gives: V gene, J gene, D gene, clone size, CDR3 DNA, CDR3 protein. A D gene is named only where the DNA matches it firmly. Only some rows state a clone size, as once, few, many or a class for expanded clones.

V gene: TRBV2
J gene: TRBJ1-2
D gene: TRBD1
clone size: -
CDR3 DNA: TGTGCCAGCAGCGGACCGGGACAGGGGGAGATCTTC
CDR3 protein: CASSGPGQGEIF

V gene: TRBV25-1
J gene: TRBJ2-3
D gene: TRBD1
clone size: -
CDR3 DNA: TGTGCCAGCAAGAGTGACGGGACAGGAGGCAGCACAGATACGCAGTATTTT
CDR3 protein: CASKSDGTGGSTDTQYF

V gene: TRBV3-1/TRBV3-2
J gene: TRBJ2-2
D gene: TRBD2
clone size: -
CDR3 DNA: TGTGCCAGCAGCAAGACTAGCGGGGGGGCCAGCGACACCGGGGAGCTGTTTTTT
CDR3 protein: CASSKTSGGASDTGELFF

V gene: TRBV6-4
J gene: TRBJ2-3
D gene: TRBD1
clone size: -
CDR3 DNA: TGTGCCAGCAGTCCTCGGGACAGGGGCAGCACAGATACGCAGTATTTT
CDR3 protein: CASSPRDRGSTDTQYF

V gene: TRBV18
J gene: TRBJ2-3
D gene: TRBD2
clone size: -
CDR3 DNA: TGTGCCAGCTCACCTCTGTCTAGCGGGGACACAGATACGCAGTATTTT
CDR3 protein: CASSPLSSGDTDTQYF

V gene: TRBV5-1
J gene: TRBJ1-2
D gene: TRBD1
clone size: -
CDR3 DNA: TGCGCCAGCAGCTTGGTGGGACAGGGCCCCTTAACCTTC
CDR3 protein: CASSLVGQGPLTF

V gene: TRBV27
J gene: TRBJ2-3
D gene: TRBD2
clone size: -
CDR3 DNA: TGTGCCAGCAGTTCGATTCTAGCGGGGGGATCCACAGATACGCAGTATTTT
CDR3 protein: CASSSILAGGSTDTQYF

V gene: TRBV15
J gene: TRBJ2-7
D gene: TRBD1
clone size: -
CDR3 DNA: TGTGCCACCAGCAGAGACCGGGACAGGGGGCGAGAGCAGTACTTC
CDR3 protein: CATSRDRDRGREQYF

V gene: TRBV7-8
J gene: TRBJ2-3
D gene: -
clone size: -
CDR3 DNA: TGTGCCAGCAGCTTAGGGGGGCGGGGCACAGATACGCAGTATTTT
CDR3 protein: CASSLGGRGTDTQYF

V gene: TRBV2
J gene: TRBJ1-1
D gene: -
clone size: once
CDR3 DNA: TGTGCCAGCAGTGGGGACACTAACACTGAAGCTTTCTTT
CDR3 protein: CASSGDTNTEAFF

V gene: TRBV11-1
J gene: TRBJ2-1
D gene: -
clone size: -
CDR3 DNA: TGTGCCAGCTCTCCATCCCAGGGGCTGGGAGAGCAGTTCTTC
CDR3 protein: CASSPSQGLGEQFF

V gene: TRBV2
J gene: TRBJ2-3
D gene: -
clone size: once
CDR3 DNA: TGTGCTACCAAAGGGGATAGCACAGATACGCAGTATTTT
CDR3 protein: CATKGDSTDTQYF

V gene: TRBV5-8
J gene: TRBJ2-5
D gene: TRBD2
clone size: -
CDR3 DNA: TGTGCCAGCAGCGCTACTAGCGGGGGGGTGGGAACCCAGTACTTC
CDR3 protein: CASSATSGGVGTQYF

V gene: TRBV12-3/TRBV12-4
J gene: TRBJ1-1
D gene: -
clone size: once
CDR3 DNA: TGTGCCAGCAGTATGGCCGGGGGGACTGAAGCTTTCTTT
CDR3 protein: CASSMAGGTEAFF

V gene: TRBV5-6
J gene: TRBJ2-7
D gene: TRBD1
clone size: -
CDR3 DNA: TGTGCCAGCAGCTTGACAGCCGGGACAGGGTGGGAGATTGAGCAGTACTTC
CDR3 protein: CASSLTAGTGWEIEQYF

V gene: TRBV29-1
J gene: TRBJ2-7
D gene: TRBD1
clone size: -
CDR3 DNA: TGCAGCGTAGCGACAGGGCACTCCTACGAGCAGTACTTC
CDR3 protein: CSVATGHSYEQYF

V gene: TRBV2
J gene: TRBJ2-3
D gene: -
clone size: few
CDR3 DNA: TGTGCCAGCAGCGCAGTCGCAGATACGCAGTATTTT
CDR3 protein: CASSAVADTQYF

V gene: TRBV5-1
J gene: TRBJ2-3
D gene: TRBD1
clone size: -
CDR3 DNA: TGCGCCAGCAGACCCACAGGGGCTGACAGCACAGATACGCAGTATTTT
CDR3 protein: CASRPTGADSTDTQYF

V gene: TRBV6-1
J gene: TRBJ2-2
D gene: TRBD2
clone size: -
CDR3 DNA: TGTGCCAGCAGTGAAGCTAGCGGGGGGGCCGGGGAGCTGTTTTTT
CDR3 protein: CASSEASGGAGELFF

V gene: TRBV30
J gene: TRBJ1-4
D gene: -
clone size: once
CDR3 DNA: TGTGCCTGGACCCCCGCAGGGATGAATGAAAAACTGTTTTTT
CDR3 protein: CAWTPAGMNEKLFF

V gene: TRBV6-5
J gene: TRBJ1-2
D gene: TRBD1
clone size: -
CDR3 DNA: TGTGCCAGCAGCCCCGACAGGGGATATGGCTACACCTTC
CDR3 protein: CASSPDRGYGYTF

V gene: TRBV7-9
J gene: TRBJ2-7
D gene: TRBD2
clone size: -
CDR3 DNA: TGTGCCAGCAGCTTAGAGGCTAGCGGACCCTACGAGCAGTACTTC
CDR3 protein: CASSLEASGPYEQYF

V gene: TRBV6-5
J gene: TRBJ2-7
D gene: -
clone size: -
CDR3 DNA: TGTGCCAGCAGTTCCCCCTCTAAGCAGTACTTC
CDR3 protein: CASSSPSKQYF

V gene: TRBV7-9
J gene: TRBJ1-1
D gene: -
clone size: -
CDR3 DNA: TGTGCCAGCAGCAGTAGTGAGGGTGGGGCTGAAGCTTTCTTT
CDR3 protein: CASSSSEGGAEAFF

V gene: TRBV5-1
J gene: TRBJ2-3
D gene: -
clone size: -
CDR3 DNA: TGCGCCAGCAAAGCTGAGGCAGCTGCTAGCACAGATACGCAGTATTTT
CDR3 protein: CASKAEAAASTDTQYF

V gene: TRBV6-5
J gene: TRBJ1-6
D gene: -
clone size: -
CDR3 DNA: TGTGCCAGCAGTTACTCTCTAACCTATAATTCACCCCTCCACTTT
CDR3 protein: CASSYSLTYNSPLHF

V gene: TRBV4-1
J gene: TRBJ2-1
D gene: TRBD2
clone size: few
CDR3 DNA: TGCGCCAGCAGCCAGGGGGTGACTAGCGGGAGACCTTCGAGCTCCTACAATGAGCAGTTCTTC
CDR3 protein: CASSQGVTSGRPSSSYNEQFF

V gene: TRBV5-1
J gene: TRBJ1-3
D gene: TRBD1
clone size: -
CDR3 DNA: TGCGCCAGCAGCTTGGGCAGGGGGCCAGGAAACACCATATATTTT
CDR3 protein: CASSLGRGPGNTIYF

V gene: TRBV3-1/TRBV3-2
J gene: TRBJ2-6
D gene: TRBD1
clone size: -
CDR3 DNA: TGTGCCAGCAGCCTACAGGGGGCTCCTGGGGCCAACGTCCTGACTTTC
CDR3 protein: CASSLQGAPGANVLTF

V gene: TRBV11-2
J gene: TRBJ2-7
D gene: -
clone size: -
CDR3 DNA: TGTGCCAGCAGCTTAGCCCTTGACAACTCCTACGAGCAGTACTTC
CDR3 protein: CASSLALDNSYEQYF

V gene: TRBV18
J gene: TRBJ1-5
D gene: -
clone size: once
CDR3 DNA: TGTGCCAGCTCACAGGGAGGGGATCAGCCCCAGCATTTT
CDR3 protein: CASSQGGDQPQHF

V gene: TRBV19
J gene: TRBJ1-3
D gene: TRBD1
clone size: -
CDR3 DNA: TGTGCCAGTAGTGTCTCGGACAGGGGAACTGGAAACACCATATATTTT
CDR3 protein: CASSVSDRGTGNTIYF

V gene: TRBV6-5
J gene: TRBJ1-1
D gene: TRBD1
clone size: -
CDR3 DNA: TGTGCCAGCAGCAGGGGGAGGAACACTGAAGCTTTCTTT
CDR3 protein: CASSRGRNTEAFF

V gene: TRBV6-6
J gene: TRBJ2-1
D gene: TRBD2
clone size: -
CDR3 DNA: TGTGCCAGCAGTTACCAGCGGGGGGGCCGGACGAGTGAGCAGTTCTTC
CDR3 protein: CASSYQRGGRTSEQFF

V gene: TRBV5-4
J gene: TRBJ2-3
D gene: -
clone size: -
CDR3 DNA: TGTGCCAGCAGCTCAACATCCGGGGATACGCAGTATTTT
CDR3 protein: CASSSTSGDTQYF

V gene: TRBV3-1/TRBV3-2
J gene: TRBJ2-3
D gene: TRBD2
clone size: -
CDR3 DNA: TGTGCCAGCAGCCGAAGAAGGACTAGCGGGGTAGCAGATACGCAGTATTTT
CDR3 protein: CASSRRRTSGVADTQYF

V gene: TRBV5-4
J gene: TRBJ2-2
D gene: -
clone size: -
CDR3 DNA: TGTGCCAGCAGCTTGGAAGCCACCGGGGAGCTGTTTTTT
CDR3 protein: CASSLEATGELFF

V gene: TRBV25-1
J gene: TRBJ2-2
D gene: -
clone size: -
CDR3 DNA: TGTGCCAGCACCCTCGGGGCCGGGGAGCTGTTTTTT
CDR3 protein: CASTLGAGELFF

V gene: TRBV3-1/TRBV3-2
J gene: TRBJ1-2
D gene: -
clone size: -
CDR3 DNA: TGTGCCAGCAGCCAAATCCAGGGTGGCTACACCTTC
CDR3 protein: CASSQIQGGYTF

V gene: TRBV6-1
J gene: TRBJ1-4
D gene: -
clone size: -
CDR3 DNA: TGTGCCAGCAGTGAGCGTGGGGGGGTCCTTAATGAAAAACTGTTTTTT
CDR3 protein: CASSERGGVLNEKLFF

V gene: TRBV18
J gene: TRBJ1-2
D gene: -
clone size: -
CDR3 DNA: TGTGCCAGCTCACCAGAGGGAGGCTATGGCTACACCTTC
CDR3 protein: CASSPEGGYGYTF